Shown below are 30 T cell receptor beta chains from a single sample sequenced in a study of T cell repertoires in cytomegalovirus infection. TCRdb ran MiXCR on the reads and lists one entry per CDR3 protein. The data contain 200,000 to 250,000 distinct CDR3 sequences, roughly 22% of them singletons. The specimen sequenced was CD8+ T cells from PBMCs. Receptors were obtained from a human donor in good health (CMV status not recorded). Some clones in this sample may be carry-over from other donors' samples.

The gene calls are TRBV15 and TRBJ2-3, with D possibly being TRBD2 (6 bases). Trimming removed 5 bases from V and 3 bases from J, with 18 bases in between. CDR1 and CDR2 from the germline V gene are LNHNV and YYDKDF (reference sequence). This CDR3 region has 16 residues. CDR3 DNA: TGTGCCACCAGCGCCCGGGACTTTTGGGGGACAGATACGCAGTATTTT. Its protein product is CATSARDFWGTDTQYF.

V is TRBV12-3 or TRBV12-4 and J is TRBJ2-3, with D perhaps matching TRBD1 (5 bases). The CDR3 extends over 15 amino acids. Trimming took 3 bases from V and 2 from J, leaving 12 bases between them. CDR3: CASSFARELTDTQYF. The DNA of the CDR3 is TGTGCCAGCAGTTTTGCCAGGGAACTCACAGATACGCAGTATTTT.

The chain has TRBV28 and TRBJ1-6; D is possibly TRBD1 (5 bases). This CDR3 spans 15 amino acids. Germline V gene sequence: CDR1 MDHEN, CDR2 SYDVKM. The V and J ends lost 2 bases and 3 bases respectively, with 8 bases between them. CDR3 in amino acids: CASSLGTGYNSPLHF. As DNA, the CDR3 is TGTGCCAGCAGTTTAGGGACCGGCTATAATTCACCCCTCCACTTT.

The V call is TRBV7-6, the J call TRBJ2-5; tentative D call: TRBD1 (5 bases). CDR1 is SGHVS and CDR2 is FNYEAQ in the germline V gene. The CDR3 sequence is 14 residues long. V lost 5 bases, J lost 1 base, and 11 bases lay in between. This CDR3 is CASSQQVIQETQYF. As DNA, the CDR3 is TGTGCCAGCAGCCAACAGGTGATCCAAGAGACCCAGTACTTC.

J is TRBJ2-7 and V is TRBV9; D perhaps matches TRBD1 (5 bases). Trimming stripped 0 bases from V and 1 base from J, with 11 bases between. The V gene's germline CDR1 is SGDLS and CDR2 YYNGEE. There are 15 residues in the CDR3. CDR3 DNA: TGTGCCAGCAGCGTAGAAGGGGTAGGTTCCTACGAGCAGTACTTC. Translating it yields CASSVEGVGSYEQYF.

This clonotype was seen more than once but under ten times. V is TRBV20-1 and J is TRBJ2-7; TRBD1 matches at 7 bases. CDR3 length: 13 amino acids. Germline assignment: CDR1 DFQATT and CDR2 SNEGSKA (reference sequence). The V and J ends lost 3 bases and 5 bases, in that order; junction bases with no gene match: 7. CDR3 in DNA: TGCAGTGCTAGCAACAGGGGTGGGAACGAGCAGTACTTC. Its translation: CSASNRGGNEQYF.

The sample holds many counts of this clonotype. V gene TRBV28 combines with J gene TRBJ2-7; D is perhaps TRBD2 (5 bases). The V gene's germline CDR1 is MDHEN and CDR2 SYDVKM. With 5 bases removed from V and 0 bases from J, the gap between germline ends came to 8 bases. This CDR3 region has 13 residues. CDR3 bases: TGTGCCAGCAGTAGGGAGAGCTCCTACGAGCAGTACTTC. Amino acids: CASSRESSYEQYF.

The J gene is TRBJ2-6, the V gene TRBV2; weak D call: TRBD1 (6 bases). Looked up from germline, CDR1 is SNHLY and CDR2 is FYNNEI. Trimming shortened V by 5 bases and J by 4 bases, and 18 bases separated the two germline ends. The CDR3 covers 17 residues. The CDR3 DNA follows: TGTGCCAGCAGTCTTCCTCCACAGGGCCCCGGGGCCAACGTCCTGACTTTC. It specifies CASSLPPQGPGANVLTF.

This chain joins TRBV15 and TRBJ2-1, with TRBD1 identical over 10 bases. The ends lost 2 bases at V and 7 bases at J; junction bases unmatched: 5. The CDR3 runs to 15 residues. Germline V gene lookup returns CDR1 LNHNV and CDR2 YYDKDF (reference sequence). CDR3 coding DNA: TGTGCCACCAGCAGACCCGGGACAGGGGAGAATGAGCAGTTCTTC. Translation: CATSRPGTGENEQFF.

The rearrangement uses TRBV19 and TRBJ2-5, with 7 nucleotides matching TRBD1. Germline assignment: CDR1 LNHDA and CDR2 SQIVND (reference sequence). This CDR3 has 16 amino acids. Trimming cost V 4 bases and J 3 bases; bases outside gene matches: 11. CDR3 residues: CASSTGGPAVEETQYF. The DNA of the CDR3 is TGTGCCAGTAGTACAGGGGGACCGGCCGTTGAAGAGACCCAGTACTTC.

This clonotype was counted between two and nine times. This chain uses TRBV28 with TRBJ2-7, with 11 bases fitting TRBD1. Germline V CDR1 and CDR2: MDHEN, SYDVKM. The ends lost 1 base at V and 5 bases at J; junction bases unmatched: 4. The CDR3 loop spans 15 amino acids. CDR3 region: CASSLLWTGGNEQYF. For the CDR3, the DNA is TGTGCCAGCAGTTTATTGTGGACAGGGGGCAACGAGCAGTACTTC.

A remark on this clonotype: This clone may be a read error of a much larger clone one base away. The V call is TRBV6-2 or TRBV6-3, the J call TRBJ1-2; D may be TRBD1 (6 bases). V lost 2 bases and J lost 6, with 16 bases in between. This CDR3 spans 15 amino acids. Germline V gene data show CDR1 as MNHEY and CDR2 as SVGEGT. CDR3 sequence (DNA): TGTGCCAGCAGTTACCCGGGACAAACGAACAATGGCTACACCTTC. This sequence encodes CASSYPGQTNNGYTF.

This clonotype occurred many times. V gene TRBV7-8 combines with J gene TRBJ1-5, with 7 bases identical to TRBD1. The V gene end was trimmed by 1 base and the J gene end by 0 bases; junction bases not matched to a gene: 9. This CDR3 has 18 amino acids. Germline-derived CDR1 and CDR2 are SGHVS and FQNEAQ. The CDR3 loop is CASSLVQGGRNSNQPQHF. CDR3 coding DNA: TGTGCCAGCAGCTTAGTTCAAGGGGGCAGAAATAGCAATCAGCCCCAGCATTTT.

In its sample, this clonotype was seen a few times. The chain employs TRBV29-1 and TRBJ2-5; 11 nucleotides agree with TRBD1. This CDR3 is built from 17 residues. V dropped 2 bases and J dropped 0; count of bases not matched to a gene: 8. Germline CDR1 reads SQVTM; CDR2 reads ANQGSEA. The DNA for the CDR3 is TGCAGCGTTGAAAAGGGACAGGGGGTTACTCACCAAGAGACCCAGTACTTC. Protein sequence: CSVEKGQGVTHQETQYF.

This clonotype was found many times. The chain combines TRBV12-5 with TRBJ1-1; D is possibly TRBD1 (5 bases). Trimming took 6 bases from V and 0 from J, leaving 8 bases between them. The CDR3 consists of 13 residues. Germline lookup yields CDR1 LGHNT and CDR2 FRNRAP. The CDR3 here is CASGDSLNTEAFF. The CDR3 nucleotides read TGTGCTAGTGGCGACAGTCTGAACACTGAAGCTTTCTTT.

The chain carries TRBV7-2 and TRBJ2-3, with 8 bases lining up with TRBD2. With 2 bases clipped from V and 0 bases from J, the junction kept 10 bases outside the gene matches. The V gene's germline CDR1 is SGHTA and CDR2 FQGNSA. This CDR3 is 18 amino acids long. CDR3 coding DNA: TGTGCCAGCAGCTTAAATGTGCGGGGGGCCCCAAGCACAGATACGCAGTATTTT. It translates to CASSLNVRGAPSTDTQYF.

This clonotype was detected many times. The rearrangement joins TRBV12-3 or TRBV12-4 to TRBJ2-7; D gene unclear. The germline V and J ends were trimmed by 5 bases and 2 bases, with 10 bases remaining between them. This CDR3 comprises 13 residues. For the CDR3, the DNA is TGTGCCAGCAGTCACACTGTAACCTACGAGCAGTACTTC. Protein: CASSHTVTYEQYF.

This chain uses TRBV7-9 with TRBJ2-7; no clear D. V was shortened by 5 bases and J by 5 bases, with 13 bases between the two germline ends. The CDR3 runs 13 residues. Germline CDR1 and CDR2: SEHNR and FQNEAQ (reference sequence). CDR3 DNA: TGTGCCAGCAGCGCCCTTAGAAGGAACGAGCAGTACTTC. Translated: CASSALRRNEQYF.

This clonotype has only a few counts. The chain has TRBV6-2 or TRBV6-3 and TRBJ1-2; 12 bases fit TRBD1. V was clipped by 5 bases and J by 4 bases; unmatched bases: 8. Germline V gene lookup returns CDR1 MNHEY and CDR2 SVGEGT. The CDR3 loop spans 16 amino acids. The CDR3 coding sequence is TGTGCCAGCAGTACCGGGACAGGGGGCCTCGGCTATGGCTACACCTTC. This codes for CASSTGTGGLGYGYTF.

This clonotype was detected a few times. This sequence joins TRBV20-1 and TRBJ2-1; a possible D gene is TRBD2 (6 bases). Trimming cost V 0 bases and J 15 bases, with 12 bases left between them. This CDR3 is 11 amino acids long. Germline CDR1 and CDR2: DFQATT and SNEGSKA (reference sequence). Here the CDR3 reads CSARDPGEPFF. DNA of the CDR3: TGCAGTGCTAGAGATCCGGGAGAACCGTTCTTC.

A few counts support this clonotype. The CDR3 loop is CASTSYATNEKLFF. The CDR3 DNA reads as TGTGCCAGCACCTCATATGCAACTAATGAAAAACTGTTTTTT. The chain carries TRBV12-3 or TRBV12-4 and TRBJ1-4; no clear D gene. V was shortened by 7 bases and J by 0 bases, with 9 bases between the two germline ends. The CDR3 sequence is 14 residues long.

Details on this clonotype: Given a much more abundant clone one base away, this may be a read error. This chain links TRBV5-6 with TRBJ2-6, with D unclear. This CDR3 spans 14 amino acids. V was shortened by 2 bases and J by 2 bases, with 5 bases between the two germline ends. CDR1 is SGHDT and CDR2 is YYEEEE in the germline V gene. The chain's CDR3 is CASSFFPGANVLTF. CDR3 nucleotides: TGTGCCAGCAGCTTCTTCCCTGGGGCCAACGTCCTGACTTTC.

Only a few counts were recorded for this clonotype. The rearrangement links TRBV6-2 or TRBV6-3 to TRBJ1-2; TRBD1 might be the D (5 bases). The V gene's germline CDR1 is MNHEY and CDR2 SVGEGT. V was pared by 6 bases and J by 3 bases, with 17 bases between. The length of the CDR3 is 15 residues. The CDR3 DNA reads TGTGCCAGCAGCACCGCAGGAGGGGTATACTATGGCTACACCTTC. Its protein product is CASSTAGGVYYGYTF.

The chain uses TRBV12-3 or TRBV12-4 and TRBJ1-5; TRBD1 is a possible D gene (5 bases). The CDR3 contains 16 residues. V dropped 6 bases and J dropped 0 bases, with 15 bases sitting between them. The CDR3 DNA reads as TGTGCCAGCAGCTTGGGGGTAATTACTAGCAATCAGCCCCAGCATTTT. Amino acid sequence: CASSLGVITSNQPQHF.

This clonotype has ten or more counts. The chain joins TRBV7-9 to TRBJ2-2, with D hard to call. Germline-derived CDR1 and CDR2 are SEHNR and FQNEAQ (reference sequence). The CDR3 is 12 residues long. Trimming stripped 5 bases from V and 6 bases from J, with 7 bases between. CDR3 bases: TGTGCCAGCAGCCCGGGCTCCGGGGAGCTGTTTTTT. Amino acid sequence: CASSPGSGELFF. The entire variable domain, with the rest obtained from reference TRBV7-9 and TRBJ2-2, is as follows: DTGVSQNPRHKITKRGQNVTFRCDPISEHNRLYWYRQTLGQGPEFLTYFQNEAQLEKSRLLSDRFSAERPKGSFSTLEIQRTEQGDSAMYLCASSPGSGELFFGEGSRLTVL.

The chain recombines TRBV6-5 with TRBJ2-3; D is uncertain. Germline V CDR1 and CDR2: MNHEY, SVGAGI. V lost 2 bases, J lost 4 bases, and 16 bases lay in between. The CDR3 has 16 residues. The CDR3: CASSYGLDGRPDTQYF. CDR3 nucleotides: TGTGCCAGCAGTTACGGCCTGGACGGCAGACCAGATACGCAGTATTTT.

The V gene is TRBV3-1, the J gene TRBJ1-4; D may be TRBD1 (6 bases). The CDR3 consists of 16 residues. Germline CDR1 LGHDT, CDR2 YNNKEL (reference sequence). The V gene lost 6 bases and the J gene lost 3 bases, with 17 bases spanning the gap. Here the CDR3 DNA reads TGTGCCAGCAGTCGTGACTGGGGGGGGCCTAATGAAAAACTGTTTTTT. This gives the protein CASSRDWGGPNEKLFF.

The genes are TRBV6-6 and TRBJ1-5; TRBD1 matches 8 bases. CDR1 MNHNY and CDR2 SVGAGI come from the germline V gene (reference sequence). Unmatched junction bases numbered 9, after V lost 7 bases and J lost 7 bases. The CDR3 is 14 residues long. CDR3 DNA: TGTGCCAGCACCGAGGACAGGGAAGACCAGCCCCAGCATTTT. Protein product: CASTEDREDQPQHF.

This clonotype came up a few times. The chain combines TRBV19 with TRBJ2-5; TRBD1 aligns across 11 bases. The CDR3 covers 17 residues. Per germline, CDR1 LNHDA and CDR2 SQIVND (reference sequence). The V and J ends lost 6 bases and 0 bases, in that order; junction bases with no gene match: 9. CDR3: CASSDDRDRGNQETQYF. The DNA of the CDR3 is TGTGCCAGTAGCGACGACCGGGACAGGGGGAACCAAGAGACCCAGTACTTC. Together with reference TRBV19 and TRBJ2-5, the CDR3 gives the full variable domain: DGGITQSPKYLFRKEGQNVTLSCEQNLNHDAMYWYRQDPGQGLRLIYYSQIVNDFQKGDIAEGYSVSREKKESFPLTVTSAQKNPTAFYLCASSDDRDRGNQETQYFGPGTRLLVL.

The rearrangement links TRBV7-2 to TRBJ2-5, with D possibly being TRBD1 (9 bases). In germline, CDR1 is SGHTA, CDR2 FQGNSA. V lost 5 bases and J 7 bases, leaving 44 bases between the germline ends. CDR3 size: 23 residues. Written as DNA, the CDR3 is TGTGCCAGCAGCCCCTTGGGACAGGGTCCCAGGGGTGCGGGGGGCACCGAGTTGTTGACCCAGTACTTC. Protein sequence: CASSPLGQGPRGAGGTELLTQYF.